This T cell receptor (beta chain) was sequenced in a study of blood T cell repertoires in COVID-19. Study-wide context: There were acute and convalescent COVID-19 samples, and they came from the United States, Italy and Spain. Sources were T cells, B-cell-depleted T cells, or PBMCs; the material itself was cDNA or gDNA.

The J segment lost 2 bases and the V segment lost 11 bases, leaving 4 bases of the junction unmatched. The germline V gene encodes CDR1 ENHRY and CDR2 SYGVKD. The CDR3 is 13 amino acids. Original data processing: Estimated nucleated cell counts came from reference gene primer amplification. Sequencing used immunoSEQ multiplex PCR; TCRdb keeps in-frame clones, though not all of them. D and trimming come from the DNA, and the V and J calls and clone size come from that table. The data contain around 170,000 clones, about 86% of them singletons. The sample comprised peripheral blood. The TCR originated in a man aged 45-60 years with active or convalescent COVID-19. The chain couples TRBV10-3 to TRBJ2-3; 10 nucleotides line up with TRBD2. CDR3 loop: CAHTSGITDTQYF. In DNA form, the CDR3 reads TGTGCCCACACTAGCGGGATCACAGATACGCAGTATTTT.